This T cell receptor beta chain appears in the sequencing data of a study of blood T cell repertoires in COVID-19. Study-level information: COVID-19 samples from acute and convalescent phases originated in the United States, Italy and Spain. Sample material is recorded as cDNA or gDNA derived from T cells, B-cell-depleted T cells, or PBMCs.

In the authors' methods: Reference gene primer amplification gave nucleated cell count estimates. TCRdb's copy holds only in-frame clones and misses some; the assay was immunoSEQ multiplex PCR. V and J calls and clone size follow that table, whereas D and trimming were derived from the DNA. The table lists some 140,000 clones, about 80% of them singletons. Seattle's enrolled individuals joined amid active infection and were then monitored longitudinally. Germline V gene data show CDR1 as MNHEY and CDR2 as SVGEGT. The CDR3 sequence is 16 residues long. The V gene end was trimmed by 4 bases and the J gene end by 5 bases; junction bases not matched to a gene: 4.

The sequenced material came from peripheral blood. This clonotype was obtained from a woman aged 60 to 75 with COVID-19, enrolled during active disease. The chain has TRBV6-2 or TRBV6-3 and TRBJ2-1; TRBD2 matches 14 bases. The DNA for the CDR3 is TGTGCCAGCAGTTTGACTAGCGGGAGGGCCGACAATGAGCAGTTCTTC. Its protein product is CASSLTSGRADNEQFF.